This T cell receptor beta chain came from a study of cytomegalovirus exposure and HLA in healthy donors. Overall study findings and caveats: In a later analysis, common viral pathogens appeared linked to several of the most significant clusters.

It was with 60 Vbeta and 13 Jbeta primers that the PCR ran. The table came from immunoSEQ multiplex PCR; TCRdb's copy has only in-frame clones and leaves some out. The repertoire includes more than 100,000 clones, around 78% of them detected once, and approximately 1.6% sits in the top ten. The V end was cut by 0 bases, the J end by 4 bases, with 14 bases between. The CDR3 runs 16 residues. Per the germline V gene, CDR1 is LGHNA and CDR2 is YNFKEQ. Remarks on this clone: The antigen is unknown.

The chain has TRBV4-2 and TRBJ2-3, with D tentatively TRBD1 (5 bases). The source material was PBMCs. The clonotype was recovered from a woman younger than 35 in good health and CMV-seronegative. The CDR3 region is CASSQDFGREADTQYF. In nucleotides, the CDR3 is TGTGCCAGCAGCCAAGATTTCGGCAGGGAAGCAGATACGCAGTATTTT.